This is a list of T cell receptor beta chains from one sample in a study of T cell responses to AZD1222 COVID-19 vaccine. Libraries were prepared by immunoSEQ multiplex PCR; TCRdb keeps only in-frame clonotypes and omits some of them. This sample has some 130,000 clones, with 84% found just once. Source: peripheral blood, taken on day 0 of AZD1222 vaccination. All receptors come from an adult in good health. Both conserved end residues are part of each CDR3. D genes are given only for firm matches. For some rows the clone size is stated as once, few or many, or as a class when expanded; others skip it.

TRBV28	TRBJ1-2	-	-	TGTGCCACCGTTCAGGGGTCCCACTATGGCTACACCTTC	CATVQGSHYGYTF
TRBV5-6	TRBJ2-2	-	-	TGTGCCAGCAGCTTGTTACACACCGGGGAGCTGTTTTTT	CASSLLHTGELFF
TRBV28	TRBJ2-7	TRBD1	-	TGTGCCAGCAGTTTTCAGGGGGCGGAAGTGAACGAGCAGTACTTC	CASSFQGAEVNEQYF
TRBV3-1/TRBV3-2	TRBJ1-2	TRBD1	-	TGTGCCAGCAGCAACCCCAGGGGGACCTATGGCTACACCTTC	CASSNPRGTYGYTF
TRBV9	TRBJ2-1	-	-	TGTGCCAGCAGCGTAGCTACCCCCGGGCAGGGGCGGCATGAGCAGTTCTTC	CASSVATPGQGRHEQFF
TRBV28	TRBJ1-2	-	-	TGTGCCAGCAGTTCCTTCAGAACAGGGCTGGGCTACACCTTC	CASSSFRTGLGYTF
TRBV4-1	TRBJ1-1	-	-	TGCGCCAGCAGCCAAGCGGAGGGGGGGAACACTGAAGCTTTCTTT	CASSQAEGGNTEAFF
TRBV9	TRBJ1-1	TRBD1	-	TGTGCCAGCAGCGTCCAGGGGACAGGGGGCGCCGACACTGAAGCTTTCTTT	CASSVQGTGGADTEAFF
TRBV4-1	TRBJ1-2	-	-	TGCGCCAGCAGCCAAGACATCAACTATGGCTACACCTTC	CASSQDINYGYTF
TRBV21-1	TRBJ1-6	-	-	TGTGCCAGCAGCAAAGAAGGGACAGGGTACTCACCCCTCCACTTT	CASSKEGTGYSPLHF
TRBV6-1	TRBJ1-1	-	few	TGTGCCAGCAGTGAAATTAGGCCAGGTGTATTCACTGAAGCTTTCTTT	CASSEIRPGVFTEAFF
TRBV7-2	TRBJ2-3	TRBD1	-	TGTGCCAGCAGCTGGGACAGGGTCACAGATACGCAGTATTTT	CASSWDRVTDTQYF
TRBV28	TRBJ2-1	TRBD2	-	TGTGCCATCAAGAGCGGGGGGTTGGACAATGAGCAGTTCTTC	CAIKSGGLDNEQFF
TRBV6-5	TRBJ1-2	-	-	TGTGCCAGCAGCTTAAGTGGGGCGAAAGGCTACACCTTC	CASSLSGAKGYTF
TRBV19	TRBJ2-2	TRBD1	-	TGTGCCAGTAGTATAGTAAGGGGGCAGAACACCGGGGAGCTGTTTTTT	CASSIVRGQNTGELFF
TRBV28	TRBJ2-2	-	-	TGTGCCAGCAGTAATGCAAACACCGGGGAGCTGTTTTTT	CASSNANTGELFF
TRBV19	TRBJ2-2	TRBD1	once	TGTGCCAGTAACCGGGACAGGGCCACCGGGGAGCTGTTTTTT	CASNRDRATGELFF
TRBV7-2	TRBJ1-2	-	-	TGTGCCAGCAGCTTATGGGCTGGAAGCTATGGCTACACCTTC	CASSLWAGSYGYTF
TRBV5-6	TRBJ2-5	-	-	TGTGCCAGCAGCTCATCGACAGGCTACCAAGAGACCCAGTACTTC	CASSSSTGYQETQYF
TRBV28	TRBJ2-2	-	-	TGTGCCAGCACCGGGTATACCGGGGAGCTGTTTTTT	CASTGYTGELFF
TRBV12-3/TRBV12-4	TRBJ2-7	TRBD1	-	TGTGCCAGCAGTCTGAGACAGGGGGGCGAGCAGTACTTC	CASSLRQGGEQYF
TRBV5-1	TRBJ2-1	-	-	TGCGCCAGCAGCTTGGGGGGGAGCCAGTGGTACAATGAGCAGTTCTTC	CASSLGGSQWYNEQFF
TRBV19	TRBJ1-1	-	-	TGTGCCAGTAGTATAGAGGGCAGGCTCGGGAACACTGAAGCTTTCTTT	CASSIEGRLGNTEAFF
TRBV5-8	TRBJ1-1	TRBD1	-	TGTGCCAGCAGCTCGGACAGGGGGCGAACTGAAGCTTTCTTT	CASSSDRGRTEAFF
TRBV2	TRBJ1-2	-	-	TGTGCCAGTTCTTACCGCAACTATGGCTACACCTTC	CASSYRNYGYTF
TRBV2	TRBJ1-6	TRBD1	-	TGTGCCGTACACAGGGGAAATAATTCACCCCTCCACTTT	CAVHRGNNSPLHF
TRBV10-3	TRBJ2-5	TRBD1	-	TGTGCCATCACATCCGGGACAGGGGTTGAGACCCAGTACTTC	CAITSGTGVETQYF
TRBV5-1	TRBJ1-2	-	-	TGCGCCAGCAGCTTGGAAGGGGCAGGGCTAACCTATGGCTACACCTTC	CASSLEGAGLTYGYTF
TRBV2	TRBJ1-1	-	-	TGTGCCAGCAGACCCCAAACCTCGGGGAACACTGAAGCTTTCTTT	CASRPQTSGNTEAFF
TRBV19	TRBJ2-7	-	-	TGTGCCAGTAGATCCGCCTACGAGCAGTACTTC	CASRSAYEQYF
TRBV7-3	TRBJ1-2	-	-	TGTGCCAGCAGCCTACAGCCGGGCAGGGACTACACCTTC	CASSLQPGRDYTF
TRBV9	TRBJ1-6	-	-	TGTGCCAGCAGCGCCGAAGGGGGGGGTAATTCACCCCTCCACTTT	CASSAEGGGNSPLHF
TRBV6-1	TRBJ1-6	-	-	TGTGCCAGCAGTGAACGGCAGGGAAATTCACCCCTCCACTTT	CASSERQGNSPLHF
TRBV10-2	TRBJ1-3	-	-	TGCGCCAGCAGTGAGATCCGGGCAGGAAACACCATATATTTT	CASSEIRAGNTIYF
TRBV7-9	TRBJ1-4	-	-	TGTGCCAGCAGCTTAGGCGCTAATGAAAAACTGTTTTTT	CASSLGANEKLFF
TRBV11-3	TRBJ2-7	-	-	TGTGCCAGCAGCCTGGGGGGTACGGGGGAGCAGTACTTC	CASSLGGTGEQYF